This T cell receptor beta chain was observed in a study of CD8 T cells in Susac syndrome (dated by TCRdb to the late 2010s). As for the study more broadly: Of the Susac syndrome patients who were sequenced, 8 or 9 were in clinical remission while more than five had clinically active disease. At blood withdrawal, Susac syndrome patients were either therapy-naive, taking corticosteroids (in some cases with IVIg as well), or taking IVIg alone. The study used repertoire sequencing to test whether antigen drove CD8+ T cell activation and differentiation in Susac syndrome.

Peripheral blood CD8+ and CD4+ T cells from healthy donors, Susac syndrome patients and multiple sclerosis patients were profiled using high-throughput TCR beta sequencing. Susac syndrome patients met recently defined diagnostic criteria for definite or probable disease. CD8+ TEMRA cells were enriched by FACS, while bulk CD8+ and CD4+ T cells were purified by magnetic negative isolation. Blood was collected in EDTA tubes and processed within 24 hours, with PBMCs isolated through density gradient centrifugation. PBMCs intended for TCR sequencing were cryopreserved in liquid nitrogen and were subsequently thawed in a 37 degrees C water bath. A purity of at least 90% was achieved for sorted or isolated CD4+, CD8+ and CD8+ TEMRA cells. V is clipped by 6 bases and J by 5 bases, and the sequence between their germline boundaries is 10 bases long. In the germline V gene, CDR1 corresponds to SQVTM and CDR2 to ANQGSEA. From cysteine to phenylalanine, the CDR3 is 11 amino acids long. The sequence is cut down to CDR3 DNA, 33 bases in frame from base 1.

The paper's findings and limits, for the study overall: In patients with Susac syndrome, the CD4+ T cell repertoire showed no detectable clonal expansion. The study acknowledged that relatively few individuals were included in the TCR sequencing and HLA analysis.

RNA was extracted using the RNeasy kit, and roughly 0.5 to 1 ug of the RNA was reverse transcribed with random hexamers. The immunoSEQ multiplex PCR assay, which covers 54 Vbeta and 13 Jbeta segments, was used to amplify TCR beta CDR3 regions. PCR amplification bias was corrected using a synthetic template baseline for primer optimization and computational correction. The source study handled its data this way. Reads were annotated to V, D and J genes per IMGT and analyzed with immunoSEQ Analyzer, keeping only productive sequences. Clonality was calculated as one minus the Shannon entropy normalized by log2 of the number of productive unique sequences. For each patient and control, public and private clones were evaluated among the 100 most prevalent clones. Clones were defined as Susac-specific if absent from the healthy and MS cohorts, from around 1,100 published viral clones and from other ImmuneACCESS disease sequences. TCRdb reworked the public reads: Q25 trimming with fastp, MiXCR clone assembly, productive beta chains retained. Every entry covers one CDR3 protein and lists the most common genes and DNA from its rows. Here the V and J calls rest on TCRdb's processing, not on the authors' analysis. A total of about 140,000 distinct CDR3 sequences appear in this sample, 95% of them only once. The ten largest clones add up to roughly 0.14% of the sample.

Comments on this clonotype: No antigen is known for it. Within one base of it there is no much larger clone, and no base qualities were kept.

What was sequenced was CD4+ T cells from PBMCs. This sequence uses TRBV29-1 and TRBJ1-1; 5 matching bases give a weak D call of TRBD1. The sequence came from a human donor with Susac syndrome. The nucleotides read TGCAGCGTCCCCAGGGCGACTGAAGCTTTCTTT. Its protein reads: CSVPRATEAFF.